These 8 T cell receptor beta chains share one sample of origin, sequenced in a study of T-cell reconstitution after alpha-beta-depleted transplantation in children. Construction of the TCRbeta library involved unique molecular identifiers. TCRdb ran MiXCR on the PCR reads and lists one entry per CDR3 protein. The sample has 500,000 or so distinct CDR3 sequences, about 33% seen once. The material sequenced was PBMCs from the stem cell graft donor, taken from the stem cell graft. These receptors were taken from a human donor who donated a stem cell graft to a child with aplastic anemia.

The chain employs TRBV4-2 and TRBJ2-3, with D tentatively TRBD2 (5 bases). The CDR3 is made up of 15 amino acids. Trimming stripped 3 bases from V and 4 bases from J, with 14 bases between. In germline, CDR1 is LGHNA, CDR2 YNFKEQ. The CDR3 is CASSHDDGRADTQYF. CDR3 nucleotide sequence: TGTGCCAGCAGCCACGACGACGGGCGGGCAGATACGCAGTATTTT.

This chain uses TRBV20-1 with TRBJ2-5, with 8 bases identical to TRBD1. J lost 4 bases, V lost 5 bases, and 6 bases had no gene match. Per germline, CDR1 DFQATT and CDR2 SNEGSKA (reference sequence). This CDR3 is 13 amino acids long. In DNA, the CDR3 is TGCAGTGCTGGGACAGGCACTCCAGAGACCCAGTACTTC. It translates to CSAGTGTPETQYF.

This chain uses TRBV24-1 with TRBJ1-2; 8 bases map to TRBD1. This CDR3 is built from 15 residues. V shed 2 bases, J shed 2 bases, and the junction held 3 bases outside the gene matches. CDR1 KGHDR and CDR2 SFDVKD come from the germline V gene. CDR3 nucleotide sequence: TGTGCCACCAGTGATTGGACAGGGTACAACTATGGCTACACCTTC. Translated, it gives CATSDWTGYNYGYTF.

The chain couples TRBV28 to TRBJ1-2, with D perhaps TRBD1 (6 bases). V dropped 7 bases and J dropped 3 bases, with 21 bases sitting between them. Germline V gene data show CDR1 as MDHEN and CDR2 as SYDVKM. This CDR3 has 16 residues. The chain's CDR3 is CASNLNVGRGDYGYTF. DNA for the CDR3: TGTGCCAGCAACTTGAATGTTGGCAGGGGTGACTATGGCTACACCTTC.

The chain employs TRBV7-2 and TRBJ1-1; 10 bases line up with TRBD1. Germline V CDR1 and CDR2: SGHTA, FQGNSA. The CDR3 has 14 amino acids. The junction had 4 bases not matched to a gene; V was cut back by 3 bases and J by 6 bases. Written as DNA, the CDR3 is TGTGCCAGCAGCTTGGACAGGGGGTTTGCTGAAGCTTTCTTT. Translated: CASSLDRGFAEAFF.

The chain combines TRBV5-6 with TRBJ2-5, with 7 bases identical to TRBD2. This CDR3 is 14 amino acids long. V lost 0 bases to trimming and J lost 3 bases; unmatched junction nucleotides: 2. Germline values: CDR1 SGHDT, CDR2 YYEEEE. The CDR3 loop is CASSLGTSKETQYF. CDR3 DNA: TGTGCCAGCAGCTTGGGGACTAGTAAAGAGACCCAGTACTTC.

The chain carries TRBV5-1 and TRBJ2-7; possible D gene TRBD1, 6 bases. The CDR3 is 14 amino acids. Germline V gene sequence: CDR1 SGHRS, CDR2 YFSETQ. V lost 0 bases and J 6 bases, leaving 13 bases between the germline ends. The CDR3 reads CASSLEAGAGEQYF. The CDR3 DNA sequence: TGCGCCAGCAGCTTGGAGGCAGGGGCGGGCGAGCAGTACTTC.

Only one count was recorded for this clonotype. CDR3 nucleotides: TGCAGTGCTAGAGATCGCGGACTAGCGGGAGTTCTGGAGACCCAGTACTTC. This sequence encodes CSARDRGLAGVLETQYF. V gene TRBV20-1 combines with J gene TRBJ2-5; 13 nucleotides align to TRBD2. Per the germline V gene, CDR1 is DFQATT and CDR2 is SNEGSKA (reference sequence). The CDR3 is made up of 17 amino acids. The V gene end was trimmed by 0 bases and the J gene end by 5 bases; junction bases not matched to a gene: 9.